The 32 T cell receptor beta chains below were found in one sample sequenced in a study of blood T cell repertoires in COVID-19. Some clones are missing from TCRdb's copy, which holds only in-frame ones; the method was immunoSEQ multiplex PCR. The table lists about 200,000 clones, more than 70% of them singletons. The sequenced material came from PBMCs or T cells enriched from blood (not recorded which). These receptors came from a woman aged 40 to 49 with acute COVID-19.

The chain has TRBV18 and TRBJ1-6; 8 bases agree with TRBD1. The germline CDR1 and CDR2 sequences are KGHSH and LQKENI. Trimming removed 5 bases from V and 6 bases from J; junction bases left unmatched: 3. The CDR3 sequence is 14 residues long. CDR3 protein: CASSADRANSPLHF. CDR3 nucleotide sequence: TGTGCCAGCTCAGCGGACAGGGCTAATTCACCCCTCCACTTT.

As for this clone: The same CDR3 can be traced to other DNA sequences in this sample. The genes are TRBV7-2 and TRBJ2-2; 7 nucleotides match TRBD1. V trimming: 8 bases; J trimming: 1 base; junction bases outside the gene matches: 4. This CDR3 has 14 residues. Germline V gene lookup returns CDR1 SGHTA and CDR2 FQGNSA. The CDR3 protein is CASSGGRNTGELFF. CDR3 coding DNA: TGTGCCAGCTCAGGGGGAAGGAACACCGGGGAGCTGTTTTTT.

The chain combines TRBV6-9 with TRBJ2-7, with 12 bases aligning to TRBD2. CDR1 is MNHGY and CDR2 is SVAAGI in the germline V gene. V shed 4 bases and J 0 bases; nucleotides not matched to a gene: 7. CDR3 length: 17 amino acids. The CDR3 reads CASSSPSSGRASYEQYF. The CDR3 nucleotides read TGTGCCAGCAGTTCCCCTTCTAGCGGGAGGGCCTCCTACGAGCAGTACTTC.

This rearrangement joins TRBV2 to TRBJ1-1, with D maybe TRBD1 (6 bases). The CDR3 sequence is 14 residues long. Trimming removed 6 bases from V and 7 bases from J, with 18 bases in between. From germline, CDR1 is SNHLY and CDR2 FYNNEI. CDR3 sequence (DNA): TGTGCCAGCAGCCCTGTCCGACAGGTTGGTGAAGCTTTCTTT. Translating it yields CASSPVRQVGEAFF.

The chain uses TRBV2 and TRBJ2-1, with 10 bases fitting TRBD1. Germline-derived CDR1 and CDR2 are SNHLY and FYNNEI. The ends lost 6 bases at V and 7 bases at J; junction bases unmatched: 6. The CDR3 has 14 residues. CDR3 nucleotides: TGTGCCAGCAGGAGACAGGGGGCGGTAAATGAGCAGTTCTTC. Encoded protein: CASRRQGAVNEQFF.

This chain joins TRBV2 and TRBJ1-1, with 8 bases matching TRBD1. This CDR3 has 16 amino acids. With 7 bases clipped from V and 3 bases from J, the junction kept 13 bases outside the gene matches. Germline CDR1 and CDR2: SNHLY and FYNNEI. CDR3 sequence reads: CASKEILDRVDTEAFF. The CDR3 DNA sequence: TGTGCCAGCAAGGAGATACTGGACAGGGTTGACACTGAAGCTTTCTTT. Filled out from reference TRBV2 and TRBJ1-1, the complete variable domain reads EPEVTQTPSHQVTQMGQEVILRCVPISNHLYFYWYRQILGQKVEFLVSFYNNEISEKSEIFDDQFSVERPDGSNFTLKIRSTKLEDSAMYFCASKEILDRVDTEAFFGQGTRLTVV.

The gene calls are TRBV9 and TRBJ1-5, with unresolved D. Trimming removed 4 bases from V and 5 bases from J, with 10 bases in between. Germline CDR1 reads SGDLS; CDR2 reads YYNGEE. The CDR3 has 13 amino acids. The CDR3, as DNA: TGTGCCAGCAGCAAAGGCGGGGATCAGCCCCAGCATTTT. Translated: CASSKGGDQPQHF. Complete variable domain (other parts from reference TRBV9 and TRBJ1-5): DSGVTQTPKHLITATGQRVTLRCSPRSGDLSVYWYQQSLDQGLQFLIQYYNGEERAKGNILERFSAQQFPDLHSELNLSSLELGDSALYFCASSKGGDQPQHFGDGTRLSIL.

The V and J genes are TRBV6-5 and TRBJ2-3, with D possibly TRBD1 on 6 matching bases. This CDR3 is 15 amino acids long. Trimming pared 2 bases from V and 1 base from J, leaving 10 bases between. Per germline, CDR1 MNHEY and CDR2 SVGAGI. Here the CDR3 reads CASSYVGAGTDTQYF. Here the CDR3 DNA reads TGTGCCAGCAGTTACGTGGGGGCAGGCACAGATACGCAGTATTTT.

V is TRBV11-2 and J is TRBJ2-7; the match to TRBD1 covers 7 bases. This CDR3 contains 18 residues. Germline V gene data show CDR1 as SGHAT and CDR2 as FQNNGV. Germline trimming cut 4 bases from V and 3 bases from J; bases unmatched to any gene: 18. The CDR3 loop is CASSSTAPGTELLYEQYF. Here the CDR3 DNA reads TGTGCCAGCAGCTCCACGGCGCCCGGGACAGAACTACTCTACGAGCAGTACTTC.

The V and J genes are TRBV28 and TRBJ1-3; the D is unclear. V lost 8 bases and J 0 bases, leaving 5 bases between the germline ends. Germline CDR1 and CDR2: MDHEN and SYDVKM. The CDR3 length is 12 residues. This chain's CDR3 is CASGRSGNTIYF. In nucleotides, the CDR3 is TGTGCCAGCGGGCGCTCTGGAAACACCATATATTTT.

V gene TRBV9 combines with J gene TRBJ1-4, with a tentative D call TRBD1 (6 bases). CDR1 is SGDLS, CDR2 YYNGEE, per germline. The V end lost 2 bases, the J end lost 5 bases, and 10 bases lay between the germline ends. This CDR3 comprises 14 residues. The CDR3 region is CASSVGTQNEKLFF. CDR3 nucleotides: TGTGCCAGCAGCGTCGGGACACAAAATGAAAAACTGTTTTTT.

This clone was found a few times. The rearrangement joins TRBV9 to TRBJ1-5; the D gene is possibly TRBD1 (5 bases). V was pared by 4 bases and J by 0 bases, with 14 bases between. The CDR3 sequence is 16 residues long. CDR1 is SGDLS, CDR2 YYNGEE, per germline. The CDR3 loop reads CASSRGSGDSNQPQHF. The CDR3, as DNA: TGTGCCAGCAGCCGTGGGTCGGGGGATAGCAATCAGCCCCAGCATTTT.

The J gene is TRBJ1-6, the V gene TRBV25-1; no definite D call. The CDR3 runs to 14 residues. In germline, CDR1 is MGHDK, CDR2 SYGVNS. V was shortened by 6 bases and J by 8 bases, with 14 bases between the two germline ends. The CDR3 bases are TGTGCCAGCAGCGCATTCCTAGGCGATTCACCCCTCCACTTT. Protein: CASSAFLGDSPLHF.

The gene calls are TRBV7-6 and TRBJ2-7, with 7 bases fitting TRBD2. Germline V gene data show CDR1 as SGHVS and CDR2 as FNYEAQ. This CDR3 is built from 15 residues. Unmatched junction bases numbered 5, after V lost 1 base and J lost 2 bases. The CDR3 sequence: CASSLGAGSTYEQYF. CDR3 DNA sequence: TGTGCCAGCAGCTTAGGAGCGGGGAGCACCTACGAGCAGTACTTC.

The chain recombines TRBV18 with TRBJ1-5; 7 positions match TRBD1. Germline V gene lookup returns CDR1 KGHSH and CDR2 LQKENI. V trimming: 1 base; J trimming: 8 bases; junction bases outside the gene matches: 11. The CDR3 contains 16 residues. The CDR3 region has the DNA TGTGCCAGCTCACCACGCGGACAGGCGACTTTGGAGCCCCAGCATTTT. Protein: CASSPRGQATLEPQHF.

The chain is built from TRBV4-1 and TRBJ2-3; D may be TRBD1 (5 bases). This CDR3 contains 14 residues. Germline V gives CDR1 MGHRA, CDR2 YSYEKL. The ends were cut back, 5 bases at V and 0 bases at J, with 9 bases in the middle. The CDR3 DNA reads TGCGCCAGCAGCAACCAGGGTAGCACAGATACGCAGTATTTT. It is translated as CASSNQGSTDTQYF.

The chain couples TRBV7-2 to TRBJ1-5; D remains unclear. This CDR3 is built from 14 residues. Germline V CDR1 and CDR2: SGHTA, FQGNSA. V was pared by 4 bases and J by 6 bases, with 13 bases between. The CDR3 DNA follows: TGTGCCAGCAGCTCGGGCGGAGAGGGTCAGCCCCAGCATTTT. It specifies CASSSGGEGQPQHF.

This chain links TRBV5-6 with TRBJ2-1; 13 positions match TRBD2. With 0 bases clipped from V and 7 bases from J, the junction kept 4 bases outside the gene matches. The CDR3 has 16 residues. Germline V lookup: CDR1 SGHDT, CDR2 YYEEEE. CDR3 amino acids: CASSLEWTSGSNEQFF. The DNA of the CDR3 is TGTGCCAGCAGCTTGGAATGGACTAGCGGGAGTAATGAGCAGTTCTTC.

DNA of the CDR3: TGTGCCAGCAGGCCCCCGGGGGGGGGACAGGGAAGTTCTGAAGCTTTCTTT. Protein product: CASRPPGGGQGSSEAFF. The V call is TRBV7-9, the J call TRBJ1-1, with TRBD1 matching 9 bases. The CDR3 runs to 17 residues. The ends lost 6 bases at V and 6 bases at J; junction bases unmatched: 17. Germline V gene lookup returns CDR1 SEHNR and CDR2 FQNEAQ (reference sequence).

The rearrangement uses TRBV19 and TRBJ2-7; TRBD1 might be the D (6 bases). V dropped 4 bases and J dropped 8 bases, with 12 bases sitting between them. Germline assignment: CDR1 LNHDA and CDR2 SQIVND (reference sequence). This CDR3 has 12 residues. The CDR3 protein is CASSTRQEQQYF. The CDR3 DNA follows: TGTGCCAGTAGTACGCGACAGGAGCAGCAGTACTTC.

The chain uses TRBV11-1 and TRBJ2-7, with D unresolved. The CDR3 covers 14 residues. Looked up from germline, CDR1 is SGHAT and CDR2 is FQDESV (reference sequence). V lost 5 bases and J 0 bases, leaving 11 bases between the germline ends. The CDR3 loop reads CASSLNLISYEQYF. CDR3 in DNA: TGTGCCAGCAGCCTTAATTTAATCTCCTACGAGCAGTACTTC.

The V gene is TRBV10-3, the J gene TRBJ2-7; 11 nucleotides match TRBD2. V shed 4 bases, J shed 4 bases, and the junction held 3 bases outside the gene matches. CDR1 is ENHRY, CDR2 SYGVKD, per germline. This CDR3 has 14 residues. CDR3 DNA: TGTGCCATCAGTGGTACTAGCGGGAGTTACGAGCAGTACTTC. Translating gives CAISGTSGSYEQYF.

This chain links TRBV27 with TRBJ2-7; 7 bases are a match to TRBD1. Germline lookup yields CDR1 MNHEY and CDR2 SMNVEV (reference sequence). The CDR3 consists of 17 residues. The ends lost 6 bases at V and 2 bases at J; junction bases unmatched: 16. The CDR3 DNA follows: TGTGCCAGCAGAGGGGGCAGGGGTCCCCGTTCTACCTACGAGCAGTACTTC. Protein: CASRGGRGPRSTYEQYF.

This clone was detected once. The V and J genes are TRBV18 and TRBJ1-2; D might be TRBD1 (5 bases). This CDR3 contains 17 residues. Trimming left V 3 bases short and J 0 bases short, with 17 bases between. Germline V gene data show CDR1 as KGHSH and CDR2 as LQKENI. CDR3 nucleotides: TGTGCCAGCTCACCGACGAGCGGGGGTCGAGCTAACTATGGCTACACCTTC. This translates into CASSPTSGGRANYGYTF.

Details on this clone: One end of the junction varies from germline; a read error may be responsible. The chain employs TRBV7-7 and TRBJ2-1; no definite D call. In germline, CDR1 is SSHAT, CDR2 FNYEAQ (reference sequence). This CDR3 comprises 14 residues. The DNA of the CDR3 is TGTGCTAGCAGCTTAGATCGTGCGAGCGATGAGCAGTTCTTC. Protein sequence: CASSLDRASDEQFF.

J is TRBJ1-1 and V is TRBV6-5; D not certain. The V end was cut by 9 bases, the J end by 0 bases, with 17 bases between. The CDR3 length is 15 residues. Germline loops: CDR1 MNHEY, CDR2 SVGAGI. For the CDR3, the DNA is TGTGCCAGTACCAGCGTTGACCAATTGAACACTGAAGCTTTCTTT. It codes for CASTSVDQLNTEAFF.

This clone was observed a few times. The CDR3 spells CASSLPGQSPDYGYTF. Written as DNA, the CDR3 is TGTGCCAGCAGCCTACCCGGACAGTCTCCTGACTATGGCTACACCTTC. The rearrangement links TRBV5-4 to TRBJ1-2; maybe TRBD1 (6 bases). The V end lost 4 bases, the J end lost 3 bases, and 19 bases lay between the germline ends. The CDR3 runs to 16 residues. Per germline, CDR1 SGHNT and CDR2 YYREEE (reference sequence).

The chain joins TRBV10-3 to TRBJ2-7, with no clear D. Looked up from germline, CDR1 is ENHRY and CDR2 is SYGVKD. V shed 0 bases and J shed 5 bases, with 20 bases lying between them. The CDR3 contains 17 residues. CDR3 protein: CAISESTRLVLGHEQYF. In DNA form, the CDR3 reads TGTGCCATCAGTGAGTCGACTCGGTTAGTACTCGGCCACGAGCAGTACTTC.

The rearrangement uses TRBV6-5 and TRBJ2-1; possibly TRBD2 for D (6 bases). The germline V gene has CDR1 MNHEY and CDR2 SVGAGI. This CDR3 has 15 residues. The ends were cut back, 6 bases at V and 0 bases at J, with 12 bases in the middle. CDR3 amino acids: CASSPLASSYNEQFF. The CDR3 DNA reads TGTGCCAGCAGCCCCCTAGCGAGCTCCTACAATGAGCAGTTCTTC.

The chain links TRBV7-9 to TRBJ2-3, with D perhaps TRBD1 (5 bases). The V gene lost 1 base and the J gene lost 1 base, with 9 bases spanning the gap. Germline CDR1 and CDR2: SEHNR and FQNEAQ (reference sequence). CDR3 length: 15 residues. This chain's CDR3 is CASSLVFRGTDTQYF. The CDR3, as DNA: TGTGCCAGCAGCTTAGTTTTCAGGGGCACAGATACGCAGTATTTT.

J is TRBJ1-1 and V is TRBV9; 9 bases fit TRBD1. Germline loops: CDR1 SGDLS, CDR2 YYNGEE. The CDR3 has 13 residues. The V and J ends lost 3 bases and 5 bases, in that order; junction bases with no gene match: 2. In nucleotides, the CDR3 is TGTGCCAGCAGCGCGACAGGGGGGACTGAAGCTTTCTTT. Its protein product is CASSATGGTEAFF. The full variable domain, rest sourced from reference TRBV9 and TRBJ1-1, is DSGVTQTPKHLITATGQRVTLRCSPRSGDLSVYWYQQSLDQGLQFLIQYYNGEERAKGNILERFSAQQFPDLHSELNLSSLELGDSALYFCASSATGGTEAFFGQGTRLTVV.

This clone appeared a single time. The chain combines TRBV18 with TRBJ1-1; 8 nucleotides match TRBD1. Germline CDR1 and CDR2: KGHSH and LQKENI. Trimming took 3 bases from V and 1 from J; bases not matched to a gene: 4. The CDR3 is made up of 15 amino acids. CDR3 sequence: CASSPSQGANTEAFF. The CDR3 nucleotides are TGTGCCAGCTCACCCAGTCAGGGGGCGAACACTGAAGCTTTCTTT.